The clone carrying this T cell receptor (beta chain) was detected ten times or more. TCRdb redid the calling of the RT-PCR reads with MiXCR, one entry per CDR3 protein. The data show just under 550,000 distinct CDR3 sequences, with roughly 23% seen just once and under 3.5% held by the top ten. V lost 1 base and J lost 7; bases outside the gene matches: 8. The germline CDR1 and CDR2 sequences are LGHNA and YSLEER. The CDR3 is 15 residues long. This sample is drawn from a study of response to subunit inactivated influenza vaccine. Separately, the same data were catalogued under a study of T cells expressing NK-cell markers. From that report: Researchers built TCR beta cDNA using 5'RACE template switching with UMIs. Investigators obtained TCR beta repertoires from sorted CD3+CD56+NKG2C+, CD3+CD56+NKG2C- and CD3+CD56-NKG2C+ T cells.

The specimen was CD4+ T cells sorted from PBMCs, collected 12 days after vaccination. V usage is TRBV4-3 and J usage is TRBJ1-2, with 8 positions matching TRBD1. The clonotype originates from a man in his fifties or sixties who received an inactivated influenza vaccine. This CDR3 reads CASSQGTGRYSGYTF. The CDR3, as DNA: TGCGCCAGCAGCCAAGGGACAGGGCGTTACTCTGGCTACACCTTC.